This record concerns one T cell receptor beta chain sequence. In this sample, this clone turned up many times. Its target antigen remains unknown. Nothing much larger sits one base from this clone, and base qualities are not available. This entry belongs to a study of CD8+ T cells in alopecia areata (dated by TCRdb to between 2018 and 2020). Broadly, across the study: High-throughput TCRbeta sequencing was used to examine T cell clonal expansion in alopecia areata in both the C3H/HeJ mouse model and human patients. Human TCRbeta sequencing covered scalp tissue and sorted CD4+ and CD8+ peripheral blood T cells from patchy and totalis/universalis alopecia areata patients and healthy controls. Scalp clonality was compared across normal scalp (n=4), patchy alopecia areata scalp (n=8), and alopecia totalis/universalis scalp (n=8). The RNA source kit depended on sample type: the PAXgene miRNA kit for fixed scalp, the miRNeasy kit for PBMCs, and the RNeasy kit for mouse skin. TCRbeta CDR3 regions were amplified by immunoSEQ multiplex PCR with 35 Vbeta forward and 13 Jbeta reverse primers.

Unmatched junction bases come to 6, with V trimmed by 5 bases and J by 3 bases. Taken from cysteine to phenylalanine, the CDR3 has 14 residues. Just CDR3 DNA is preserved here, 42 bases in frame from base 1. From a lookup of the germline V gene (reference sequence), CDR1 and CDR2 are LNHDA and SQIVND. PBMCs were isolated by density centrifugation and stained for CD3, CD4 and CD8, and CD4+ and CD8+ T cells were sorted on a FACSAria. Unaffected controls provided scalp biopsies and blood samples. Broad study findings and their caveats: Compared with normal scalp, lesional scalp, particularly in alopecia totalis/universalis, had higher clonality and more expanded CD8+ clones, which suggests antigenic drive. Scalp TCR repertoire analysis is complicated because resident alphabeta T cells in normal human skin are also sequenced, whereas mouse skin is dominated by gammadelta T cells. TCR sequences shared between patients were less clear than in mice, possibly partly because of HLA diversity in the patient population.

Library preparation employed the immunoSEQ multiplex PCR assay. RNA was extracted from all samples and reverse transcribed into cDNA as template for TCR sequencing. First-strand cDNA was synthesized using SuperScript III with a 2:1 mix of oligo-dT and random hexamers. A synthetic immune receptor repertoire was used to assess amplification bias, and residual bias was removed computationally. The authors' pipeline ran thus. After raw reads were preprocessed to remove errors, the CDR3 was defined following IMGT conventions as running from the conserved cysteine to phenylalanine. Clonality was computed by normalizing Shannon entropy by log2 of the number of productive unique TCRs and subtracting the result from 1. Whether scalp clones were CD4 or CD8 was inferred by matching scalp TCRbeta sequences against CD4 and CD8 repertoires sorted from blood. This immuneACCESS table, as held by TCRdb, lists in-frame sequences with V and J called but not all clones. Of the missing ones, under half trace to an unresolved V gene in checked studies; the others have no known cause. That table gives V, J and clone size, and the DNA gave D and trimming. This sample comprises roughly 100,000 clones, around 60% of them detected only once. The biggest ten clones account for 8.8% of the sample.

This TCR derives from a human donor in good health. The sample taken for sequencing was CD4+ T cells sorted from blood. The rearrangement combines TRBV19 with TRBJ2-7, with TRBD1 matching 8 junction bases. The DNA sequence follows: TGTGCCAGTAGTTCCGACAGGGGCTTCTACGAGCAGTACTTC. Translated, this is CASSSDRGFYEQYF.